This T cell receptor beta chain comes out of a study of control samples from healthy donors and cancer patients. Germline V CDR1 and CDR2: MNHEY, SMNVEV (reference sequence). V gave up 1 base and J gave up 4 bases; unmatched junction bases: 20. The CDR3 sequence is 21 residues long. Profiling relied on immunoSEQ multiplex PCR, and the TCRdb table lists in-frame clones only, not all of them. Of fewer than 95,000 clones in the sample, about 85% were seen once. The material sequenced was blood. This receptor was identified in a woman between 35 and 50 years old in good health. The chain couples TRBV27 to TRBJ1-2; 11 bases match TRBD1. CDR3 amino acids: CASSLYADWGQGGSDIYGYTF. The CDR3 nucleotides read TGTGCCAGCAGTTTATATGCGGATTGGGGACAGGGGGGAAGTGACATCTATGGCTACACCTTC.